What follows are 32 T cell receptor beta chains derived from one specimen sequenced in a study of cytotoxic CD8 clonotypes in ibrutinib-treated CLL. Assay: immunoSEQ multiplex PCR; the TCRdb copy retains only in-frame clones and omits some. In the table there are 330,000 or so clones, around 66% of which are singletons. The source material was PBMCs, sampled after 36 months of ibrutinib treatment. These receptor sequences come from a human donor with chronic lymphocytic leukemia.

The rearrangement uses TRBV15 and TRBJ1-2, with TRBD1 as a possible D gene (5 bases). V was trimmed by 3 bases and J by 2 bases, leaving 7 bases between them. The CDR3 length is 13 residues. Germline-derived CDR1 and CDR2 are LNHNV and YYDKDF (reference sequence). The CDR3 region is CATSSGTNYGYTF. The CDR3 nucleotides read TGTGCCACCAGCAGCGGGACGAACTATGGCTACACCTTC. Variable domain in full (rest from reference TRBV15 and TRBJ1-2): DAMVIQNPRYQVTQFGKPVTLSCSQTLNHNVMYWYQQKSSQAPKLLFHYYDKDFNNEADTPDNFQSRRPNTSFCFLDIRSPGLGDTAMYLCATSSGTNYGYTFGSGTRLTVV.

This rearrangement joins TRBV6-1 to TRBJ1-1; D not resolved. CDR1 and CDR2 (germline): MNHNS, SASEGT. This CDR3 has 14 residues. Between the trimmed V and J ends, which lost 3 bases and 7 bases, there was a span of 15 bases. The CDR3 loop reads CASSDPPARVEAFF. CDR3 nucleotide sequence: TGTGCCAGCAGTGATCCCCCTGCGCGGGTTGAAGCTTTCTTT.

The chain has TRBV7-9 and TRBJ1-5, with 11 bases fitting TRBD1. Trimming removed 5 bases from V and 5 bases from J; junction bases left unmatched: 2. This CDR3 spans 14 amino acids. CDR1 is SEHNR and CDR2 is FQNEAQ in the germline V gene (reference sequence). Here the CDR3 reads CASSGGQGDQPQHF. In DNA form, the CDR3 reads TGTGCCAGCAGCGGGGGACAGGGGGATCAGCCCCAGCATTTT.

The CDR3 bases are TGTGCCAGCAGCTTCCGGGACAGGGGGACCTACGAGCAGTACTTC. Translation: CASSFRDRGTYEQYF. The chain links TRBV14 to TRBJ2-7; 11 bases map to TRBD1. V was pared by 5 bases and J by 2 bases, with 5 bases of the junction left unmatched. The CDR3 has 15 amino acids. Looked up from germline, CDR1 is SGHDN and CDR2 is FVKESK.

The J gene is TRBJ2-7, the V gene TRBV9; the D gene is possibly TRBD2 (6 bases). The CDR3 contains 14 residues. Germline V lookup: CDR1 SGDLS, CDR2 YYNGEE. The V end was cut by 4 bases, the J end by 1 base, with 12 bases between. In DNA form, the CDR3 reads TGTGCCAGCAGCCGATCTAGCGCTTCCTACGAGCAGTACTTC. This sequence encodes CASSRSSASYEQYF.

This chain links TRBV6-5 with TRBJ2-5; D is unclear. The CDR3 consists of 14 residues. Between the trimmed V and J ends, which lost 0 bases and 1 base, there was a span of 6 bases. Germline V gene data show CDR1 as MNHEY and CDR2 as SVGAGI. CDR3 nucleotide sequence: TGTGCCAGCAGTTACTCCCGCAGCCAAGAGACCCAGTACTTC. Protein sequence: CASSYSRSQETQYF.

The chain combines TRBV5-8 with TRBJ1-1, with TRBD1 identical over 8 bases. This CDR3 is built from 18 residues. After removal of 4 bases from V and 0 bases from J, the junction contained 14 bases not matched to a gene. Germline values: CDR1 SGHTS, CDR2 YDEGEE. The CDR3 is CASSIKTGTGLVNTEAFF. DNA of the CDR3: TGTGCCAGCAGCATAAAGACCGGGACAGGATTAGTGAACACTGAAGCTTTCTTT.

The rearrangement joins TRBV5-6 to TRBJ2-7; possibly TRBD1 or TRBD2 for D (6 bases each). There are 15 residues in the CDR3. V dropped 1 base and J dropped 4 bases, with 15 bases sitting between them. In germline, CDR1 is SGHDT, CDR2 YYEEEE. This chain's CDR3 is CASSLRGPSGYEQYF. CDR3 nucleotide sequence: TGTGCCAGCAGCTTGCGGGGGCCTTCGGGTTACGAGCAGTACTTC.

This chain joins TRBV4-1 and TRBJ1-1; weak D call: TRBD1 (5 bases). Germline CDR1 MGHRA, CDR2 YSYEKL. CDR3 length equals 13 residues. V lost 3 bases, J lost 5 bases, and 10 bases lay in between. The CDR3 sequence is CASSQGRGTEAFF. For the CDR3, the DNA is TGCGCCAGCAGCCAGGGACGAGGAACTGAAGCTTTCTTT.

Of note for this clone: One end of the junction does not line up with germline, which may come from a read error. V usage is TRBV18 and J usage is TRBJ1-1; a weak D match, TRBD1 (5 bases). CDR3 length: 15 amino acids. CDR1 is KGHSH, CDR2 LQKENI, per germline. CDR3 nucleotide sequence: TGTGCCAGCTCACCATCGGACACCTTGAACGCTGAAGCTTTCTTT. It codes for CASSPSDTLNAEAFF.

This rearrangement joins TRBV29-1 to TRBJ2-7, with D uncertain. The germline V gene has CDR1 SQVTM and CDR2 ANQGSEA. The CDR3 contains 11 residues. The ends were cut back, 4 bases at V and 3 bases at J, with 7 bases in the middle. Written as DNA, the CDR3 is TGCAGCGTTGGCGTAAACTACGAGCAGTACTTC. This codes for CSVGVNYEQYF.

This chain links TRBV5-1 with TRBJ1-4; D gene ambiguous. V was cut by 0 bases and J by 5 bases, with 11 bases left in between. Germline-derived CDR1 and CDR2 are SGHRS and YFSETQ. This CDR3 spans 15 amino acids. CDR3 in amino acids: CASSLEGQVNEKLFF. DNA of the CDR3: TGCGCCAGCAGCTTGGAAGGTCAGGTGAATGAAAAACTGTTTTTT.

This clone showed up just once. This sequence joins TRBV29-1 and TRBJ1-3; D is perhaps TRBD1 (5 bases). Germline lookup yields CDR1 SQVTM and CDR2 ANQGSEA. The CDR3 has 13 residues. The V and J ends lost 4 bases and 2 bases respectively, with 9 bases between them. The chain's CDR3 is CSVVVGAGNTIYF. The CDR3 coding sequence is TGCAGCGTTGTCGTGGGGGCTGGAAACACCATATATTTT.

This CDR3 reads CASSLARLEGLEQYF. As DNA, the CDR3 is TGTGCCAGCAGCTTAGCGCGACTAGAGGGTCTCGAGCAGTACTTC. V gene TRBV7-2 combines with J gene TRBJ2-7; a weak D match, TRBD2 (6 bases). This CDR3 has 15 residues. Trimming cost V 0 bases and J 6 bases, with 15 bases left between them. Germline-derived CDR1 and CDR2 are SGHTA and FQGNSA.

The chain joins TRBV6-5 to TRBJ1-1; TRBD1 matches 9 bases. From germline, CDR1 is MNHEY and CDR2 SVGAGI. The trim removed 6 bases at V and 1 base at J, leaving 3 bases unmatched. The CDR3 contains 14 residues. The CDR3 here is CASRQTGGNTEAFF. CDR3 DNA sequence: TGTGCCAGCAGACAGACAGGGGGGAACACTGAAGCTTTCTTT.

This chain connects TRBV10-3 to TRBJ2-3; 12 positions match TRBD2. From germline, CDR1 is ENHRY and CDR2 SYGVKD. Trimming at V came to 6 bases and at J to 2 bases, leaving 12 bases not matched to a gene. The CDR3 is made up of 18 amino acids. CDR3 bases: TGTGCCATCAGCTCCCCTAGCGGGGGGGCAGTCTCCACAGATACGCAGTATTTT. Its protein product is CAISSPSGGAVSTDTQYF.

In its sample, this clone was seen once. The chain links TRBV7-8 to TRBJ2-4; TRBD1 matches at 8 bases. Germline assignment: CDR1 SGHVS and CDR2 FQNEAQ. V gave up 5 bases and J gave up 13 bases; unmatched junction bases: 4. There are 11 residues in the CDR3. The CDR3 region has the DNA TGTGCCAGCAGCCCCGGGACAGGACAGTACTTC. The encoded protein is CASSPGTGQYF.

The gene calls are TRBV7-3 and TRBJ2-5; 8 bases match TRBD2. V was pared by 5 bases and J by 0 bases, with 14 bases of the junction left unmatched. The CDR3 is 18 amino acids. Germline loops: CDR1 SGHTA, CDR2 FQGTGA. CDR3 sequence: CASSLPVYPGGDQETQYF. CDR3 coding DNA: TGTGCCAGCAGCCTCCCCGTTTATCCGGGGGGGGACCAAGAGACCCAGTACTTC.

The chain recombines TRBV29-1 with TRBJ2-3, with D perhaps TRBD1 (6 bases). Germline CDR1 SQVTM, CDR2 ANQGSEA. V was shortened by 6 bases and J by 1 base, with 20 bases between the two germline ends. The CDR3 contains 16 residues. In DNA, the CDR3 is TGCAGCGTGCTCCTTGGGACATTCATAGGCACAGATACGCAGTATTTT. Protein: CSVLLGTFIGTDTQYF.

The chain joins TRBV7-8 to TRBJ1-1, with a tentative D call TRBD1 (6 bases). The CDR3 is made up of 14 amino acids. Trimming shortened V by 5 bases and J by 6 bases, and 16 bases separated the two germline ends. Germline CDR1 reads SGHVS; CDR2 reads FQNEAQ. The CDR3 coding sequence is TGTGCCAGCAGCCCCCGTGGGGGGGGCGCTGAAGCTTTCTTT. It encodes CASSPRGGGAEAFF.

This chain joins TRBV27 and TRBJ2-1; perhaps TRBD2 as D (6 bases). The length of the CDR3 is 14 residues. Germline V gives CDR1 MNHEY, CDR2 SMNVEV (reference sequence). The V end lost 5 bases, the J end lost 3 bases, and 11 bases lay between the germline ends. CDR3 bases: TGTGCCAGCAGTCTCCGGGACTTCTACAATGAGCAGTTCTTC. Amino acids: CASSLRDFYNEQFF.

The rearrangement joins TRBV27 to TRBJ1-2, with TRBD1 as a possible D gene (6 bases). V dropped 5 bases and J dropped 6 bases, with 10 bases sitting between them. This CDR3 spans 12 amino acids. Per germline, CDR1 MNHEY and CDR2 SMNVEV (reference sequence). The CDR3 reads CASSTPGDGYTF. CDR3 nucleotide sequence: TGTGCCAGCAGTACCCCAGGGGATGGCTACACCTTC.

The CDR3 DNA follows: TGTGCCAGCAGCGTCCCCCCGTTGATAGCGGGGGGGCCTAGTACTTGGGGGGAGCTGTTTTTT. This codes for CASSVPPLIAGGPSTWGELFF. The rearrangement links TRBV9 to TRBJ2-2; 11 bases fit TRBD2. CDR3 length equals 21 residues. Germline trimming cut 2 bases from V and 8 bases from J; bases unmatched to any gene: 23. CDR1 is SGDLS and CDR2 is YYNGEE in the germline V gene.

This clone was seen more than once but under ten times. In nucleotides, the CDR3 is TGTGCCAGCAGCACGGGACACAACACCGGGGAGCTGTTTTTT. As protein: CASSTGHNTGELFF. V and J are TRBV13 and TRBJ2-2; D is perhaps TRBD1 (6 bases). The germline V and J ends were trimmed by 5 bases and 2 bases, with 9 bases remaining between them. The germline CDR1 and CDR2 sequences are PRHDT and FYEKMQ (reference sequence). This CDR3 has 14 residues.

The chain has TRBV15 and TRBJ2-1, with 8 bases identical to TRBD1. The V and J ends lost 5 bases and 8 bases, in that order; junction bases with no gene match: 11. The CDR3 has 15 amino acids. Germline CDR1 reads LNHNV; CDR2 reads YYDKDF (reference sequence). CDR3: CATSRPGQVKDEQFF. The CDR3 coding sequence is TGTGCCACCAGCCGACCGGGACAGGTAAAGGATGAGCAGTTCTTC.

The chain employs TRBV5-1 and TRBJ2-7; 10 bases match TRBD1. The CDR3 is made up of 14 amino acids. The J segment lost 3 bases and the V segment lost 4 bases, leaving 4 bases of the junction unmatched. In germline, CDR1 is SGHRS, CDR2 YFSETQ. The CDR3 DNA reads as TGCGCCAGCAGCAAAGGACAGGGGGACTACGAGCAGTACTTC. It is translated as CASSKGQGDYEQYF.

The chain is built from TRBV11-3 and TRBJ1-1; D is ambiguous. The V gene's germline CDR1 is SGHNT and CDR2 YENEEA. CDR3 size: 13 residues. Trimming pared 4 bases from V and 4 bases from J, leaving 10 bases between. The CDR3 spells CASSSYFGTEAFF. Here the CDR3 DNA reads TGTGCCAGCAGCTCGTACTTTGGCACTGAAGCTTTCTTT.

The CDR3 sequence is CASSLYYSSYNEQFF. DNA for the CDR3: TGCGCCAGCAGCTTGTACTACAGCTCCTACAATGAGCAGTTCTTC. The chain has TRBV5-1 and TRBJ2-1; D ambiguous. V was cut by 1 base and J by 0 bases, with 8 bases left in between. The CDR3 sequence is 15 residues long. The V gene's germline CDR1 is SGHRS and CDR2 YFSETQ. Filled out from reference TRBV5-1 and TRBJ2-1, the complete variable domain reads KAGVTQTPRYLIKTRGQQVTLSCSPISGHRSVSWYQQTPGQGLQFLFEYFSETQRNKGNFPGRFSGRQFSNSRSEMNVSTLELGDSALYLCASSLYYSSYNEQFFGPGTRLTVL.

CDR3 loop: CASSYGLGAAVAFF. The CDR3 DNA follows: TGTGCCAGCAGTTACGGGTTGGGGGCGGCCGTTGCTTTCTTT. The genes are TRBV6-5 and TRBJ1-1; TRBD1 might be the D (6 bases). CDR3 length: 14 amino acids. V was clipped by 2 bases and J by 11 bases, with 18 bases between them. Germline loops: CDR1 MNHEY, CDR2 SVGAGI.

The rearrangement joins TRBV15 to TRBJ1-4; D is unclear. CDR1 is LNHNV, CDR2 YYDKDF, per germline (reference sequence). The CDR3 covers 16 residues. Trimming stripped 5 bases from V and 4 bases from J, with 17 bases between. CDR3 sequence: CATSARQRAGNEKLFF. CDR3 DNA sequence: TGTGCCACCAGCGCGCGACAAAGGGCGGGTAATGAAAAACTGTTTTTT.

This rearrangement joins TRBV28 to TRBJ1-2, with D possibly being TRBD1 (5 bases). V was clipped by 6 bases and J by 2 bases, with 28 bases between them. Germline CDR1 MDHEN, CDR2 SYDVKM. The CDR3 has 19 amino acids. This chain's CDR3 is CASSWSGFGGDLKNYGYTF. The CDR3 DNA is TGTGCCAGCAGCTGGTCCGGGTTCGGGGGGGATCTGAAGAACTATGGCTACACCTTC.

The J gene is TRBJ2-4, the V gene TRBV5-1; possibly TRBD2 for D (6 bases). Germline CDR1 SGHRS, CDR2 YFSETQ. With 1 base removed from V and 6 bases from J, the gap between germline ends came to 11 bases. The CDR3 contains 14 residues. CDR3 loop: CASSLSAGTNIQYF. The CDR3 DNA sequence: TGCGCCAGCAGCTTGTCGGCGGGGACAAACATTCAGTACTTC.